Included here is one T cell receptor (beta chain) sequence, with context. Its antigen remains unidentified. There were only Caucasian adults among the donors, and all lived in Nashville, Tennessee. This specimen belongs to a study of shared clonotypes between healthy human individuals. For the study at large: Serving as donors were two women and three men, whose ages spanned 18 to 49. Used for every donor were three CD4 naive, three CD4 memory, two CD8 naive and one CD8 memory plate.

General study results and limits: Rarefaction exposed incomplete sorted-subset sequencing despite large depth.

Sequencing used immunoSEQ multiplex PCR; TCRdb keeps in-frame clones, though not all of them. There are about 1.1 million clones in the sample; approximately 80% occur only once, and roughly 0.57% lies in the top ten. The CDR3 contains 15 residues. Trimming cost V 1 base and J 2 bases, with 12 bases left between them. Germline loops: CDR1 MNHNY, CDR2 SVGAGI (reference sequence). V gene TRBV6-6 combines with J gene TRBJ2-7, with D possibly matching TRBD2 (5 bases). The source of this sequence is a man between 18 and 35 years old in good health. Some clones in this sample may be carry-over from other donors' samples. The sequenced sample consisted of memory CD4+ T cells from PBMCs. Subset meaning: CD45RA-negative fraction. CDR3 coding DNA: TGTGCCAGCAGTTACTTGGGCATGCGGGCCTACGAGCAGTACTTC. This encodes CASSYLGMRAYEQYF.